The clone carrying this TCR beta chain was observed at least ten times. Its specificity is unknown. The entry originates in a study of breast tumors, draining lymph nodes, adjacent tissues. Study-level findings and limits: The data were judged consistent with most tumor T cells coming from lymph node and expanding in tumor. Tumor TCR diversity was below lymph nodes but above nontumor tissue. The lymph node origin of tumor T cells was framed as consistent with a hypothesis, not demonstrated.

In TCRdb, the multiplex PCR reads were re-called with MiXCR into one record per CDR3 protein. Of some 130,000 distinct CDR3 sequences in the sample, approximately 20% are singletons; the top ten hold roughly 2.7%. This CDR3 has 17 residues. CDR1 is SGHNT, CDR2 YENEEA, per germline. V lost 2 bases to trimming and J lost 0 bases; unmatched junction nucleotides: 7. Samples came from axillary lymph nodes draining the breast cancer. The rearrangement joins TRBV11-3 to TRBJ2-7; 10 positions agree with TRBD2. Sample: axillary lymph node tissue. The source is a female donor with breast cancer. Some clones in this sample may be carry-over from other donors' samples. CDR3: CASSLSSGTSVSYEQYF. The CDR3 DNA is TGTGCCAGCAGCTTATCTTCCGGGACTAGCGTCTCCTACGAGCAGTACTTC.